A single sample gave rise to the 5 T cell receptor beta chains below, sequenced in a study of OX40 agonist ivuxolimab in advanced cancers. The repertoire was sequenced with immunoSEQ multiplex PCR; TCRdb's copy has only in-frame clones and lacks some. The profile shows 15,000 or so clones, about 76% of them singletons. Sequencing was performed on CD4+ or CD8+ T cells sorted from blood, taken in a trial of the OX40 agonist ivuxolimab. These receptors were collected from an adult with an advanced solid tumor such as melanoma, head and neck, liver or kidney cancer.

This chain joins TRBV2 and TRBJ2-1; perhaps D is TRBD1 or TRBD2 (5 bases each). The CDR3 is 16 amino acids. In germline, CDR1 is SNHLY, CDR2 FYNNEI. The V and J ends lost 4 bases and 2 bases respectively, with 15 bases between them. The CDR3 reads CASSGRGQRTYNEQFF. The CDR3 nucleotides read TGTGCCAGCAGTGGCCGGGGCCAACGTACCTACAATGAGCAGTTCTTC.

The V and J genes are TRBV5-4 and TRBJ2-7; D unresolved. The CDR3 is 13 amino acids. Deletions cut 0 bases from V and 4 bases from J, with 8 bases between. Germline assignment: CDR1 SGHNT and CDR2 YYREEE (reference sequence). The CDR3 coding sequence is TGTGCCAGCAGCTTGGCGCCCCTTTACGAGCAGTACTTC. This sequence encodes CASSLAPLYEQYF.

This clone was detected once. This sequence joins TRBV6-5 and TRBJ2-2, with unresolved D. The CDR3 is 16 residues long. Germline CDR1 is MNHEY and CDR2 is SVGAGI. The V end was cut by 0 bases, the J end by 0 bases, with 8 bases between. The CDR3 reads CASSYSGPTNTGELFF. CDR3 sequence (DNA): TGTGCCAGCAGTTACTCAGGCCCAACGAACACCGGGGAGCTGTTTTTT.

This clone was seen more than once but under ten times. This rearrangement joins TRBV7-3 to TRBJ1-2, with 9 bases that match TRBD1. Germline CDR1 and CDR2: SGHTA and FQGTGA. V lost 4 bases and J lost 8; bases outside the gene matches: 14. The CDR3 totals 16 residues. In nucleotides, the CDR3 is TGTGCCAGCAGCTCCGACGGGGGACAGGGTGTTAAGGGCTACACCTTC. Encoded protein: CASSSDGGQGVKGYTF.

This chain connects TRBV5-1 to TRBJ2-3, with D uncertain. This CDR3 spans 16 amino acids. V was trimmed by 4 bases and J by 1 base, leaving 16 bases between them. CDR1 is SGHRS, CDR2 YFSETQ, per germline. The CDR3 reads CASSRIPQRGTDTQYF. CDR3 coding DNA: TGCGCCAGCAGCAGGATCCCTCAGCGCGGCACAGATACGCAGTATTTT. Full variable domain (outside the CDR3, taken from reference TRBV5-1 and TRBJ2-3): KAGVTQTPRYLIKTRGQQVTLSCSPISGHRSVSWYQQTPGQGLQFLFEYFSETQRNKGNFPGRFSGRQFSNSRSEMNVSTLELGDSALYLCASSRIPQRGTDTQYFGPGTRLTVL.